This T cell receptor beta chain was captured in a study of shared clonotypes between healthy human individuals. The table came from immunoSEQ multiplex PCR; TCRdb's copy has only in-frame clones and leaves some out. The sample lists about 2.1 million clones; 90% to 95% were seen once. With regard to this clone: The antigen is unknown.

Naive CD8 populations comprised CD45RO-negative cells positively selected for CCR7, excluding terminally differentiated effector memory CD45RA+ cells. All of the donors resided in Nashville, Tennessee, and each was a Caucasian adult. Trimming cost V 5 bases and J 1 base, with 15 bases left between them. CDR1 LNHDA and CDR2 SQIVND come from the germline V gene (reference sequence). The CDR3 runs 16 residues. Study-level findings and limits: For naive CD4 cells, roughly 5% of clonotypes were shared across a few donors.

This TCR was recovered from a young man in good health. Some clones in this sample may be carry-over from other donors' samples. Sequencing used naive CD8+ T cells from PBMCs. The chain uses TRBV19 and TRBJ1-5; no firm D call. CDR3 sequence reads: CASSPPGLQSNQPQHF. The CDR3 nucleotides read TGTGCCAGTAGTCCCCCTGGGCTACAGAGCAATCAGCCCCAGCATTTT.